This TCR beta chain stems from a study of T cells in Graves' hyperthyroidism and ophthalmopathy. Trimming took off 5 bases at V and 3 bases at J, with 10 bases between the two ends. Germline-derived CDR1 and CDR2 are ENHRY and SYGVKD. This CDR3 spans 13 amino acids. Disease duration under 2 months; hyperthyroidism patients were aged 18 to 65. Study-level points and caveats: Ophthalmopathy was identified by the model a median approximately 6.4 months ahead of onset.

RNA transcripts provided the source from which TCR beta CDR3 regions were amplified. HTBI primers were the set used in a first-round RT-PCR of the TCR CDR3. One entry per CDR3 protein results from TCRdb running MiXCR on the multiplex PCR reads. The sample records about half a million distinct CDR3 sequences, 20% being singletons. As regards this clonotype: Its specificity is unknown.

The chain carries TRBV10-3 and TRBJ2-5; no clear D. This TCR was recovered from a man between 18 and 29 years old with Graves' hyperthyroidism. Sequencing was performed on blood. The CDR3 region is CAISLRSKETQYF. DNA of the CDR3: TGTGCCATCAGTCTGCGATCAAAAGAGACCCAGTACTTC.